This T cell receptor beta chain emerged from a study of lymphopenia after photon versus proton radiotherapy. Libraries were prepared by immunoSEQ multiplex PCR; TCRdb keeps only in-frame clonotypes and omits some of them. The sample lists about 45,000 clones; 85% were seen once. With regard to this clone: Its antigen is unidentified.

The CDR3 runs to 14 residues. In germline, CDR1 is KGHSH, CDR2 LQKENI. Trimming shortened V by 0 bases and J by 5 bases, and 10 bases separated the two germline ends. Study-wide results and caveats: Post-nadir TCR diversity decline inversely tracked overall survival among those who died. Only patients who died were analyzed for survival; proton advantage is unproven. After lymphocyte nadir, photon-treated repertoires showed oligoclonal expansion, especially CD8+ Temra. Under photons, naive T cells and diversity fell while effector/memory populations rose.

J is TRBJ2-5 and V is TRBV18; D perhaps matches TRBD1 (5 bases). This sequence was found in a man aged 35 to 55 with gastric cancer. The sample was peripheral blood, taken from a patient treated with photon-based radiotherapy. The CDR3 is CASSPPGRAETQYF. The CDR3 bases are TGTGCCAGCTCACCACCGGGCAGGGCCGAGACCCAGTACTTC.